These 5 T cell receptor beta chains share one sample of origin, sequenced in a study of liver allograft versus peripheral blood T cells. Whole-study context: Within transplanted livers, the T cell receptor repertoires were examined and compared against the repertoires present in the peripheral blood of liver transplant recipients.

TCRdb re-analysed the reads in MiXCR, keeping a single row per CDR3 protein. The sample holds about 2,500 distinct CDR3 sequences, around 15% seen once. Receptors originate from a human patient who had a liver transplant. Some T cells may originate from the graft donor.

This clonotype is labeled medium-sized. CDR3 bases: TGTGCCAGCTCACCCGCCGACGGGAACACTGAAGCTTTCTTT. This encodes CASSPADGNTEAFF. This sequence joins TRBV18 and TRBJ1-1; D is undetermined. Germline V gene data show CDR1 as KGHSH and CDR2 as LQKENI. This CDR3 contains 14 residues. V was pared by 3 bases and J by 1 base, with 9 bases between. Full variable domain (remainder filled in from reference TRBV18 and TRBJ1-1): NAGVMQNPRHLVRRRGQEARLRCSPMKGHSHVYWYRQLPEEGLKFMVYLQKENIIDESGMPKERFSAEFPKEGPSILRIQQVVRGDSAAYFCASSPADGNTEAFFGQGTRLTVV.

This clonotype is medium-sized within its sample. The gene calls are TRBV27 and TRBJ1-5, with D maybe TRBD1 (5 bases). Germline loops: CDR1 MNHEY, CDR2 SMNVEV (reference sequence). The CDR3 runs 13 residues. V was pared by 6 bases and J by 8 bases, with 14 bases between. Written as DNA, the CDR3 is TGTGCCAGCAGCACCCGACGAGGGGAGCCCCAGCATTTT. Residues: CASSTRRGEPQHF.

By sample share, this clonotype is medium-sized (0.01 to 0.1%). The CDR3 spells CASSRGFEAFF. CDR3 bases: TGTGCCAGCAGCAGGGGGTTTGAAGCTTTCTTT. The rearrangement links TRBV5-4 to TRBJ1-1, with D possibly matching TRBD1 (6 bases). The CDR3 consists of 11 residues. The germline V gene has CDR1 SGHNT and CDR2 YYREEE (reference sequence). Trimming removed 4 bases from V and 7 bases from J, with 8 bases in between.

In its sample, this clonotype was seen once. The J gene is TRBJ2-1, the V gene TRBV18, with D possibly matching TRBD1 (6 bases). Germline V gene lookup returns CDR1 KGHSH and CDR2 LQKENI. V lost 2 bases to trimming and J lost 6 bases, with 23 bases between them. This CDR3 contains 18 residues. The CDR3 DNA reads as TGTGCCAGCTCACCAGGGGCCAGCAGTTACAGGGTCCTCAATGAGCAGTTCTTC. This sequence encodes CASSPGASSYRVLNEQFF.

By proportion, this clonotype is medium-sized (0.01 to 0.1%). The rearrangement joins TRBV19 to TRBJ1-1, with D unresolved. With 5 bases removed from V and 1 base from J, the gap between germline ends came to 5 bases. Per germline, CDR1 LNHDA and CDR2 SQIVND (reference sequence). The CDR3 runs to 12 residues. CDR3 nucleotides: TGTGCCAGTAGTGAGAGGAACACTGAAGCTTTCTTT. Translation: CASSERNTEAFF.